This entry concerns a single T cell receptor beta chain. Its antigen is not known. This entry is derived from a study of T cells in localized non-small cell lung cancer. Study-wide results and caveats: The appearance of a median around 57 of the top 100 tumor clones was seen in adjacent lung. Longer overall survival associated with higher blood T cell density; shorter survival with higher adjacent-lung clonality. Heterogeneity stays possible, as sequencing covered only one tumor region. Of the tissues analyzed, uninvolved adjacent lung showed maximal T cell clonality, greater than tumor.

V lost 6 bases and J 0 bases, leaving 6 bases between the germline ends. In germline, CDR1 is MNHEY, CDR2 SVGAGI. The CDR3 spans 13 residues. This table comes from immunoSEQ multiplex PCR, and its TCRdb copy is limited to in-frame clones, with some not included. This table has 25,000 to 35,000 clones, 75% to 95% appearing once. The chain links TRBV6-5 to TRBJ1-5; D is unclear. The clonotype originates from a female donor aged 60 or older with stage I lung adenocarcinoma. Sample: peripheral blood, taken before any cancer treatment. The CDR3 is CASRLRSNQPQHF. CDR3 nucleotide sequence: TGTGCCAGCAGACTTCGTAGCAATCAGCCCCAGCATTTT.